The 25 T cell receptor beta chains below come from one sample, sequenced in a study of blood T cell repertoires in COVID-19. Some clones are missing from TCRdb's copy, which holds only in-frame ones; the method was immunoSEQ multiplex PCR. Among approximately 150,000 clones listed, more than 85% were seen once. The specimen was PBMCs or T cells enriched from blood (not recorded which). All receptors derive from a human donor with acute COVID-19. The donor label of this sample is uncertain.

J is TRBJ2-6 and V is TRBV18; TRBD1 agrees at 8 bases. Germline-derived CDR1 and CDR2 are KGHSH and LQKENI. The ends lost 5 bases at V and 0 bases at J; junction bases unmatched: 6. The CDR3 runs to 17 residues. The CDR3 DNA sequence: TGTGCCAGCTCAACCGGGACAGGCCCCTCTGGGGCCAACGTCCTGACTTTC. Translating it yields CASSTGTGPSGANVLTF.

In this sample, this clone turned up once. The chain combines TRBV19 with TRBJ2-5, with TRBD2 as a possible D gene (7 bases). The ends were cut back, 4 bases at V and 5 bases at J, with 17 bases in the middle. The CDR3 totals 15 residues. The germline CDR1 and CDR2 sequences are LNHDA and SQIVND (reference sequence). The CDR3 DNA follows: TGTGCCAGTAGTAGATGGGGGGGCCGCGGGGAGACCCAGTACTTC. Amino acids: CASSRWGGRGETQYF.

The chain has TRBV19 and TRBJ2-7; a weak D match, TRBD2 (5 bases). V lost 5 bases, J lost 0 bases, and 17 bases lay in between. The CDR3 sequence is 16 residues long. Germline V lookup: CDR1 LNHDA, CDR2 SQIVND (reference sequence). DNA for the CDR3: TGTGCCAGTAGTCCCCTCGGGGAACGGCGCTCCTACGAGCAGTACTTC. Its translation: CASSPLGERRSYEQYF. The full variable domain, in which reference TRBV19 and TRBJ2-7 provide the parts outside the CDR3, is DGGITQSPKYLFRKEGQNVTLSCEQNLNHDAMYWYRQDPGQGLRLIYYSQIVNDFQKGDIAEGYSVSREKKESFPLTVTSAQKNPTAFYLCASSPLGERRSYEQYFGPGTRLTVT.

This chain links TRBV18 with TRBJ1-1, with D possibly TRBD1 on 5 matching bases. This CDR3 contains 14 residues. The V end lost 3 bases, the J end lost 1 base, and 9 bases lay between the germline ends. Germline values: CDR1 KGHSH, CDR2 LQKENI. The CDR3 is CASSPQTGNTEAFF. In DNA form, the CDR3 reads TGTGCCAGCTCACCCCAAACAGGGAACACTGAAGCTTTCTTT.

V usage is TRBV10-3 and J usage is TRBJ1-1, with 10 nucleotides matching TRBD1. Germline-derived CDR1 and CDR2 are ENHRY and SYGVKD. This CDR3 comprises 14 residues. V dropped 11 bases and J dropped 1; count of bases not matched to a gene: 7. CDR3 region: CAAGQGVRNTEAFF. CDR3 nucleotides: TGTGCCGCAGGACAGGGGGTGCGGAACACTGAAGCTTTCTTT.

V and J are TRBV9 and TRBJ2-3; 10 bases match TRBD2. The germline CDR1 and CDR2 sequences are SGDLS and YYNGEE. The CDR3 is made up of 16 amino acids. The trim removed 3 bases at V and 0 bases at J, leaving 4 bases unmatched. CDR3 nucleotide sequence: TGTGCCAGCAGCGGTGAACTAGCGGGGAGCACAGATACGCAGTATTTT. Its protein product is CASSGELAGSTDTQYF.

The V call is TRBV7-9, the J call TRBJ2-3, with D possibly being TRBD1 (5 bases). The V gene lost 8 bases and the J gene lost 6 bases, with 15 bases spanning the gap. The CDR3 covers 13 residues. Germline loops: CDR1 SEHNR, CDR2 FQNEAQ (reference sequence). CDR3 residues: CASLRGTTDTQYF. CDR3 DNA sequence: TGTGCCAGCTTAAGGGGTACCACCGATACGCAGTATTTT.

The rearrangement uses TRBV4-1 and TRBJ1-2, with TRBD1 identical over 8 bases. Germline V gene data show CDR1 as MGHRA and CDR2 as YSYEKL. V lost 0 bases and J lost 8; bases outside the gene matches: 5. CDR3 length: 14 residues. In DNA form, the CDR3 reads TGCGCCAGCAGCCAAGAACGGACAGGGTCGGGCTACACCTTC. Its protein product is CASSQERTGSGYTF.

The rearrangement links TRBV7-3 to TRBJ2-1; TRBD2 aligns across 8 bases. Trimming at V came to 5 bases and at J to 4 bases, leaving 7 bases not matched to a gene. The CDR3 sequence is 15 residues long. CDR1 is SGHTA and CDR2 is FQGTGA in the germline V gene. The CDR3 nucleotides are TGTGCCAGCAGCCGGGAGGGACCGAATTACAATGAGCAGTTCTTC. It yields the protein CASSREGPNYNEQFF.

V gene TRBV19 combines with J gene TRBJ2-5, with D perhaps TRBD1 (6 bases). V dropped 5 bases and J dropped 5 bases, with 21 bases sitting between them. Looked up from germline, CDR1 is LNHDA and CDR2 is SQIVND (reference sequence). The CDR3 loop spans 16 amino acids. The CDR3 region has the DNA TGTGCCAGTAGTGGAACAGGGTTGACCTTCGGGGAGACCCAGTACTTC. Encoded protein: CASSGTGLTFGETQYF.

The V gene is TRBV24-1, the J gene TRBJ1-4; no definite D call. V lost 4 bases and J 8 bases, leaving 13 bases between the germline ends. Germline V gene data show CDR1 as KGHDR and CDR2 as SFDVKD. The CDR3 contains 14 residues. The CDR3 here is CATSEGLSGEKLFF. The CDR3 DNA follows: TGTGCCACCAGTGAAGGCCTAAGCGGAGAAAAACTGTTTTTT.

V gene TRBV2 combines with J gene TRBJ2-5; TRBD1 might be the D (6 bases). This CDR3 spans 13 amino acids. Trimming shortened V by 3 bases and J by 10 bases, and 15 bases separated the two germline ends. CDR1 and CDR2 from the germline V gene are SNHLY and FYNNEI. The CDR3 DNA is TGTGCCAGCAGTGAGGACAGAGCTGGGGGCCAGTACTTC. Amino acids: CASSEDRAGGQYF.

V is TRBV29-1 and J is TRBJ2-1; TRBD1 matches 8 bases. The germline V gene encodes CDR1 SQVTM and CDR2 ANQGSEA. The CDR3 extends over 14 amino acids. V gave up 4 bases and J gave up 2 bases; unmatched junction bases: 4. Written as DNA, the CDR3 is TGCAGCGTTGCGGTGACAGGGGCCTACAATGAGCAGTTCTTC. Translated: CSVAVTGAYNEQFF.

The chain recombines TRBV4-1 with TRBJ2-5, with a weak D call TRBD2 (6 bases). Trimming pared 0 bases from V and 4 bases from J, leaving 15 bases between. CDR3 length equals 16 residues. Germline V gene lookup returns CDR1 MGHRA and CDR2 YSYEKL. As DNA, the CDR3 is TGCGCCAGCAGCCAAGAGGGACTCGGCGGGGCAGAGACCCAGTACTTC. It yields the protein CASSQEGLGGAETQYF.

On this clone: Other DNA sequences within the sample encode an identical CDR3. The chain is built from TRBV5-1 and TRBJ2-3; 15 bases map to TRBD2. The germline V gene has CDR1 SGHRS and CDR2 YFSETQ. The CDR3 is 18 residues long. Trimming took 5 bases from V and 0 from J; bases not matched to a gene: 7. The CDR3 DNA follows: TGCGCCAGCAGTTCTGGACTAGCGGGGGGGCTGAGCACAGATACGCAGTATTTT. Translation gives CASSSGLAGGLSTDTQYF.

The CDR3 loop is CASSIGGSYEQYF. Here the CDR3 DNA reads TGTGCCAGCAGTATCGGGGGTTCCTACGAGCAGTACTTC. This chain uses TRBV12-3 or TRBV12-4 with TRBJ2-7; weak D call: TRBD2 (6 bases). The CDR3 has 13 amino acids. V lost 5 bases to trimming and J lost 1 base, with 9 bases between them.

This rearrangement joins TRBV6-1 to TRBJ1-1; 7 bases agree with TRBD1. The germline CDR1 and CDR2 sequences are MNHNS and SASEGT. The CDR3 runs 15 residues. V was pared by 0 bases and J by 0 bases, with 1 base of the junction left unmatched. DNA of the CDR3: TGTGCCAGCAGTGAAGCAGGGGGCCTGAACACTGAAGCTTTCTTT. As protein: CASSEAGGLNTEAFF.

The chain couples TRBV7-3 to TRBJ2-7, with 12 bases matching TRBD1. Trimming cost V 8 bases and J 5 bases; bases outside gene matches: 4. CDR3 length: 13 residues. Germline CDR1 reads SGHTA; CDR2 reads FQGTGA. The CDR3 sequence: CASGRDRGHEQYF. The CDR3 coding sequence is TGTGCCAGCGGACGGGACAGGGGGCACGAGCAGTACTTC.

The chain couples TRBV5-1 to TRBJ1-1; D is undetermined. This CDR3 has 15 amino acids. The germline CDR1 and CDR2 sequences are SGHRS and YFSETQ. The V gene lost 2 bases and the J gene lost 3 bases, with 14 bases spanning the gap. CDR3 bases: TGCGCCAGCAGCTTTCTACAATCGAGGGACACTGAAGCTTTCTTT. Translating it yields CASSFLQSRDTEAFF.

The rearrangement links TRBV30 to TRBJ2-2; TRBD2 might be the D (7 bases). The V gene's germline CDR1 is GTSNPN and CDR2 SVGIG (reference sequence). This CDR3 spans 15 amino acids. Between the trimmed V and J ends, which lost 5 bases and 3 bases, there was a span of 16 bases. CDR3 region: CAWGRGKSDTGELFF. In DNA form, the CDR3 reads TGTGCCTGGGGGAGGGGGAAAAGTGACACCGGGGAGCTGTTTTTT.

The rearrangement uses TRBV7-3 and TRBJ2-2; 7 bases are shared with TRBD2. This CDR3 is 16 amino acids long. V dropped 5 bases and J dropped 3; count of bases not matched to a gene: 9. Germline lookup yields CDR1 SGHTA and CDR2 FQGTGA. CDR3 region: CASSGTGSGHTGELFF. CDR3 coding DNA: TGTGCCAGCAGCGGAACGGGTAGCGGGCACACCGGGGAGCTGTTTTTT.

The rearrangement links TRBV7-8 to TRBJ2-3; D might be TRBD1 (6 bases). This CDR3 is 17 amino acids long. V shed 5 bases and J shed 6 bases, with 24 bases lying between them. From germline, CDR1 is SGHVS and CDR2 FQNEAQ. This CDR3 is CASSQNRVPGPADTQYF. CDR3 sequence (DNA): TGTGCCAGCAGCCAAAACAGGGTCCCGGGGCCCGCGGATACGCAGTATTTT.

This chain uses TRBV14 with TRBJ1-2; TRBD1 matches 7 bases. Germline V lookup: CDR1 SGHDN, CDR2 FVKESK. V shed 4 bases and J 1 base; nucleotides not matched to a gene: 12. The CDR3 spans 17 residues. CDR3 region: CASSRMVDRDGNYGYTF. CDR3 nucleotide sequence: TGTGCCAGCAGCCGCATGGTAGACAGGGATGGTAACTATGGCTACACCTTC.

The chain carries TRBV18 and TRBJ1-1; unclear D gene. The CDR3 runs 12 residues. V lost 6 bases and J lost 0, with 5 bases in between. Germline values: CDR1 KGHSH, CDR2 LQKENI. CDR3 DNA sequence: TGTGCCAGCTCGGCCCTGAACACTGAAGCTTTCTTT. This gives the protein CASSALNTEAFF.

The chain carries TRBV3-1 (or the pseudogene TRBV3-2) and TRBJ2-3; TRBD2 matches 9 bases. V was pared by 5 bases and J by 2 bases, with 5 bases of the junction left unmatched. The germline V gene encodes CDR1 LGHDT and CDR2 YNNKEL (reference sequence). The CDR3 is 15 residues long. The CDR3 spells CASSVTSGPTDTQYF. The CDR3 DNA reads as TGTGCCAGCAGCGTGACTAGCGGACCCACAGATACGCAGTATTTT.